This TCR beta chain was sequenced in a study of T cells in Graves' hyperthyroidism and ophthalmopathy. TCR beta CDR3 sequences were amplified from RNA transcripts. HTBI primers were employed in a first-round RT-PCR of the TCR CDR3. TCRdb reprocessed the multiplex PCR reads with MiXCR, giving one entry per CDR3 protein. The sample has some 700,000 distinct CDR3 sequences; 15% to 20% are singletons. Trimming removed 0 bases at V and 2 bases at J, with 16 bases between. The germline CDR1 and CDR2 sequences are SGHNT and YENEEA. The CDR3 has 18 residues. The source material was blood. This chain uses TRBV11-3 with TRBJ2-2; unclear D gene. This TCR was recovered from a man aged 50 to 60 with Graves' hyperthyroidism. As DNA, the CDR3 is TGTGCCAGCAGCTTAGATCGCAGAAATAAGTCTAACACCGGGGAGCTGTTTTTT. Encoded protein: CASSLDRRNKSNTGELFF.